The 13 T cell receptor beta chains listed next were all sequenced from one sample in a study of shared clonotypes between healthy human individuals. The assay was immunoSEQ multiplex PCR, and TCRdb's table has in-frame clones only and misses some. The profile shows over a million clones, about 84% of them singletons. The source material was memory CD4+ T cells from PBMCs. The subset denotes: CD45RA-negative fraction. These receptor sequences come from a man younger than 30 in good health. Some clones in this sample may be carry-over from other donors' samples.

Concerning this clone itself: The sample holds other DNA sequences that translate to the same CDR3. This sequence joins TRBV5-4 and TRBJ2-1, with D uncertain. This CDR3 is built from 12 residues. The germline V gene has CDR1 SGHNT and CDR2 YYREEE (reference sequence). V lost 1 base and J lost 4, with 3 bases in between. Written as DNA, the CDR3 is TGTGCCAGCAGCTTGTCTTACAATGAGCAGTTCTTC. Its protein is CASSLSYNEQFF.

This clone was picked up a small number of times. CDR3 residues: CASSLISGEQETQYF. CDR3 nucleotide sequence: TGTGCCAGCAGTCTTATAAGCGGGGAACAAGAGACCCAGTACTTC. J is TRBJ2-5 and V is TRBV28; 7 bases fit TRBD2. In germline, CDR1 is MDHEN, CDR2 SYDVKM. The length of the CDR3 is 15 residues. V shed 5 bases and J 2 bases; nucleotides not matched to a gene: 8.

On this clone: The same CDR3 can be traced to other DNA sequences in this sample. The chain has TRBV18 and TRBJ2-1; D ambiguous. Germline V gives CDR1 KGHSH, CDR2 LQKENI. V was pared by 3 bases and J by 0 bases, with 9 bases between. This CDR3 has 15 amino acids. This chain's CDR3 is CASSPDQSSYNEQFF. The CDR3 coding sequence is TGTGCCAGCTCACCGGACCAGAGCTCCTACAATGAGCAGTTCTTC.

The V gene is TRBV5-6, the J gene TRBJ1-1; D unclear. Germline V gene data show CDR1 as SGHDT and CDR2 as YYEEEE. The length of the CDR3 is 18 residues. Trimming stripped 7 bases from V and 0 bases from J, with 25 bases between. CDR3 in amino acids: CASRRVLSVPLMNTEAFF. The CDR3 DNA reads TGTGCCAGCCGGCGGGTCTTATCGGTACCCCTTATGAACACTGAAGCTTTCTTT.

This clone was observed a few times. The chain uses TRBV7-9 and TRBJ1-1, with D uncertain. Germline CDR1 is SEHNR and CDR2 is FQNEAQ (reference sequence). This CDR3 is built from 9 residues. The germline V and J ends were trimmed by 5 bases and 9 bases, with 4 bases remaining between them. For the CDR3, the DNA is TGTGCCAGCAGCCCACAAGCTTTCTTT. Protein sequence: CASSPQAFF.

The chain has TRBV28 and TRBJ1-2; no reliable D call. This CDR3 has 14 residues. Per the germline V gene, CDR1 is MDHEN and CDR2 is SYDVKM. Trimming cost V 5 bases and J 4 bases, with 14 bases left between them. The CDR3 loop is CASSITGPFYGYTF. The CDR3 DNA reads TGTGCCAGCAGTATAACCGGGCCCTTCTATGGCTACACCTTC.

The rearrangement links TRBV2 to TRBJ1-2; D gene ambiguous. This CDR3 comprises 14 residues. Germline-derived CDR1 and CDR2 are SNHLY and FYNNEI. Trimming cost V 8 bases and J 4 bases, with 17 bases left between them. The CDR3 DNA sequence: TGTGCCAGCGTTTACTCTCCGAAGGCCTATGGCTACACCTTC. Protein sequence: CASVYSPKAYGYTF.

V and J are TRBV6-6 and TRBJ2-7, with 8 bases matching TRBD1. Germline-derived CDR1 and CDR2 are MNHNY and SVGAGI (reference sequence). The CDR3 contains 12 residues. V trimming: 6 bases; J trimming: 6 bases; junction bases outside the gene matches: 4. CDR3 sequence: CASSPDRGEQYF. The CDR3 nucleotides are TGTGCCAGCAGCCCTGACAGGGGCGAGCAGTACTTC.

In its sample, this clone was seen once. The CDR3 DNA reads as TGTGCCAGCAGGCCGGGACTAATATTCAATGAGCAGTTCTTC. Translated: CASRPGLIFNEQFF. This chain connects TRBV6-6 to TRBJ2-1, with 7 nucleotides matching TRBD2. The length of the CDR3 is 14 residues. V trimming: 6 bases; J trimming: 6 bases; junction bases outside the gene matches: 8. The germline gives CDR1 MNHNY, CDR2 SVGAGI (reference sequence).

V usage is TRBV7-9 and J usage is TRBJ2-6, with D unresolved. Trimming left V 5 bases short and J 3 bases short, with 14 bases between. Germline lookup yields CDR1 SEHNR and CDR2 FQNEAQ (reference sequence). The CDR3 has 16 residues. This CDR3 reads CASSPEALFGANVLTF. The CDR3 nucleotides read TGTGCCAGCAGCCCTGAGGCTCTTTTTGGGGCCAACGTCCTGACTTTC.

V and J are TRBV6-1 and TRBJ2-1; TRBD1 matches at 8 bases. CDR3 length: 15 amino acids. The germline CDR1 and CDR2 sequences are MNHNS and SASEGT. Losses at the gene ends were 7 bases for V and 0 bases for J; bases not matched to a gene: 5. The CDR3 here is CASIWDRSSYNEQFF. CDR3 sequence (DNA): TGTGCCAGCATTTGGGACAGGAGCTCCTACAATGAGCAGTTCTTC.

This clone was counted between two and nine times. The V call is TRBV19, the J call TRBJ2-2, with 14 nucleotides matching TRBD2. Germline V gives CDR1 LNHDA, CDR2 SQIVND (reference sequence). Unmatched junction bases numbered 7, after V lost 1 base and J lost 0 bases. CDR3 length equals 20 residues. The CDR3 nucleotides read TGTGCCAGTAGTATAGCCCGACTAGCGGGAGGGGCCGCGAACACCGGGGAGCTGTTTTTT. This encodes CASSIARLAGGAANTGELFF.

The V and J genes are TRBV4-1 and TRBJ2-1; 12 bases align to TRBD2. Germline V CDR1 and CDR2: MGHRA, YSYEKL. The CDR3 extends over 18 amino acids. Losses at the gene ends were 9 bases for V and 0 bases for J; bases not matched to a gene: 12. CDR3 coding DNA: TGCGCCAGGCCGACTAGCGGGAGCGATAAAAGCTCCTACAATGAGCAGTTCTTC. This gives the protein CARPTSGSDKSSYNEQFF.